The rows below give T cell receptor beta chains drawn from one sample of a study of CD8+ T cells in alopecia areata. Using immunoSEQ multiplex PCR, the repertoire was profiled, and TCRdb retains in-frame clones only, with some absent. The sample yields 220,000 or so clones, approximately 52% seen once. This sample comprised CD4+ T cells sorted from blood, obtained at week 0. These receptors came from a human donor with alopecia areata. Each CDR3 is given with its conserved first and last residue. Each record gives: V gene, D gene, CDR3 protein. The D gene is left open where the match is weak.

>TRBV28|TRBD1
CASSAGTGTYF
>TRBV4-1|NA
CASSQENGDSTDTQYF
>TRBV4-1|NA
CASSSSGTLLNTEAFF
>TRBV7-8|NA
CASSPGGPLSGDTQYF
>TRBV7-6|TRBD1
CASSLRTGGYGEKLFF
>TRBV5-1|NA
CASSLDLANYGYTF
>TRBV19|TRBD1
CASTSGTGGVGSPLHF
>TRBV7-9|NA
CASSPGGYNQPQHF
>TRBV29-1|NA
CSALRTADSGANVLTF
>TRBV4-2|NA
CASSQKILPTEFGRSPLHF
>TRBV5-1|NA
CASSIDSEQFF
>TRBV7-9|TRBD1
CASSPAGGSHNEQFF
>TRBV25-1|NA
CASYGVHTIYF
>TRBV5-1|TRBD1
CASSPAGQGRHEQYF
>TRBV29-1|NA
CSGQVRVNTEAFF
>TRBV9|NA
CASSRVGGAGQPQHF
>TRBV2|TRBD1
CASSQGGLLRGYTF
>TRBV6-1|NA
CASSEALGRLEAFF
>TRBV11-2|NA
CASSFGPQETQYF
>TRBV2|TRBD1
CASNLGQAGQPQHF
>TRBV5-6|NA
CASSLDPASETQYF
>TRBV4-1|NA
CASSLLDRPKGQETQYF
>TRBV11-1|NA
CASRERRGRDSGTEAFF
>TRBV30|NA
CAWTQYGFEAFF
>TRBV9|NA
CASSVGPGRETQYF
>TRBV7-8|NA
CASSFRDTGSWPQHF
>TRBV19|NA
CASSIEGFDVELIQPQHF
>TRBV6-5|NA
CASSYSSQRELFF
>TRBV2|NA
CASMYGTYNEKLFF
>TRBV5-6|NA
CASSWGTITADTQYF
>TRBV29-1|NA
CSVERQGGNEQYF
>TRBV6-5|TRBD2
CASSYSSGRDGGQFF
>TRBV7-2|TRBD2
CASSLSGGSSYEQYF
>TRBV7-9|NA
CASSPNLGTDTQYF
>TRBV6-1|NA
CASSVTGLGGYTF
>TRBV2|NA
CASSELANEQFF
>TRBV7-7|TRBD1
CASSLGTGGNQPQHF
>TRBV27|NA
CASSLGANSYEQYF
>TRBV18|NA
CASSRQDTSNGYTF
>TRBV7-3|NA
CASSLTESVGQFF
>TRBV11-2|NA
CASSLERGWGSPLHF
>TRBV5-6|NA
CASSLEPDSSGNTIYF
>TRBV7-9|NA
CASSFANAGELFF
>TRBV7-9|NA
CASSPRLGTSWNEQFF
>TRBV30|TRBD2
CAWVAPGGYQETQYF
>TRBV10-3|NA
CAISGTSYEQYF
>TRBV5-1|NA
CASSGTGSRTEAFF
>TRBV30|TRBD1
CAWRNLGTGNTEAFF